The 22 T cell receptor beta chains below come from one sample, sequenced in a study of spatial heterogeneity in lung cancer. The study's findings and limits: For expanded intratumoral alpha and beta TCRs, counts tracked tumor mutation counts.

Time point here: sample taken at primary tumor resection. MiXCR was run by TCRdb on the 5' RACE reads, yielding one entry per CDR3 protein. The sample has about 17,000 distinct CDR3 sequences; 6% to 7% are singletons. Antigens for these TCRs are unknown. Specimen: lung tumor tissue, collected at surgery. The source of these receptors is a male donor with early-stage non-small cell lung cancer.

The genes are TRBV25-1 and TRBJ2-6; the D gene could be TRBD1 or TRBD2 (6 bases each). The CDR3 contains 13 residues. V was pared by 8 bases and J by 12 bases, with 17 bases between. Germline V gives CDR1 MGHDK, CDR2 SYGVNS. Here the CDR3 DNA reads TGTGCCAGCTCGTTCGGTTGGGGGGCCGTCCTGACTTTC. Its protein is CASSFGWGAVLTF.

This clonotype was observed many times. V usage is TRBV9 and J usage is TRBJ2-2; D possibly corresponds to TRBD1 (5 bases). Germline V gene data show CDR1 as SGDLS and CDR2 as YYNGEE. This CDR3 comprises 14 residues. V was clipped by 2 bases and J by 0 bases, with 5 bases between them. The CDR3 protein is CASSVRANTGELFF. The CDR3 DNA reads as TGTGCCAGCAGCGTCAGGGCGAACACCGGGGAGCTGTTTTTT.

This clonotype appeared many times. The J gene is TRBJ2-7, the V gene TRBV27, with D uncertain. Trimming stripped 4 bases from V and 3 bases from J, with 16 bases between. The CDR3 is made up of 15 amino acids. CDR1 and CDR2 (germline): MNHEY, SMNVEV (reference sequence). CDR3 loop: CASSSRGALGYEQYF. The DNA of the CDR3 is TGTGCCAGCAGTTCCCGTGGTGCATTAGGCTACGAGCAGTACTTC.

At least ten counts were recorded for this clonotype. The V and J genes are TRBV2 and TRBJ2-1, with 13 nucleotides matching TRBD2. Germline assignment: CDR1 SNHLY and CDR2 FYNNEI. This CDR3 contains 15 residues. V shed 7 bases and J 9 bases; nucleotides not matched to a gene: 9. Written as DNA, the CDR3 is TGTGCCAGCACCGGGACTAGCGGGATAGGGGGTGAGCAGTTCTTC. Protein: CASTGTSGIGGEQFF.

This clonotype was recorded many times. The rearrangement uses TRBV27 and TRBJ2-7; D is ambiguous. The CDR3 extends over 13 amino acids. V was cut by 6 bases and J by 4 bases, with 13 bases left in between. Germline V gives CDR1 MNHEY, CDR2 SMNVEV (reference sequence). This chain's CDR3 is CASRGHSGYEQYF. In DNA, the CDR3 is TGTGCCAGCAGGGGCCACTCTGGATACGAGCAGTACTTC.

This clonotype was seen many times. The J gene is TRBJ1-1, the V gene TRBV20-1; D unresolved. Germline CDR1 reads DFQATT; CDR2 reads SNEGSKA (reference sequence). CDR3 length: 13 residues. The V gene lost 6 bases and the J gene lost 1 base, with 12 bases spanning the gap. CDR3 residues: CSAATLSNTEAFF. Here the CDR3 DNA reads TGCAGTGCCGCGACATTGTCGAACACTGAAGCTTTCTTT.

In the case of this clonotype: A much larger clone sits a single nucleotide away, making a read error possible. This chain joins TRBV28 and TRBJ1-1, with D perhaps matching TRBD1 (5 bases). CDR3 length: 17 amino acids. The V gene's germline CDR1 is MDHEN and CDR2 SYDVKM. V lost 4 bases to trimming and J lost 5 bases, with 23 bases between them. The CDR3 sequence is CASSSWSGEARRTEAFF. Written as DNA, the CDR3 is TGTGCCAGCAGTTCCTGGTCGGGGGAGGCTAGGAGGACTGAAGCTTTCTTT.

This clonotype was seen only a few times. The rearrangement joins TRBV3-1 to TRBJ1-6; 11 positions agree with TRBD1. Unmatched junction bases numbered 8, after V lost 4 bases and J lost 6 bases. Per the germline V gene, CDR1 is LGHDT and CDR2 is YNNKEL (reference sequence). The CDR3 has 17 amino acids. The CDR3 loop reads CASSRNGQGAGNSPLHF. DNA for the CDR3: TGTGCCAGCAGCCGAAACGGACAGGGGGCGGGTAATTCACCCCTCCACTTT.

In its sample, this clonotype was seen many times. V gene TRBV2 combines with J gene TRBJ1-2, with D hard to call. Trimming pared 6 bases from V and 4 bases from J, leaving 12 bases between. The CDR3 is made up of 13 amino acids. Germline V gives CDR1 SNHLY, CDR2 FYNNEI. The CDR3 coding sequence is TGTGCCAGCAGGGTAGGCAGCCCCTATGGCTACACCTTC. Protein product: CASRVGSPYGYTF.

In this sample, this clonotype turned up many times. The rearrangement links TRBV4-1 to TRBJ2-7; 11 nucleotides match TRBD1. With V trimmed by 0 bases and J by 0 bases, 7 bases remained unmatched. CDR3 size: 18 residues. Per germline, CDR1 MGHRA and CDR2 YSYEKL. Here the CDR3 reads CASSQEFGTGGFSYEQYF. The DNA of the CDR3 is TGCGCCAGCAGCCAAGAGTTTGGGACAGGGGGTTTCTCCTACGAGCAGTACTTC.

This clonotype was seen repeatedly, ten times or more. The chain is built from TRBV7-6 and TRBJ1-3; 9 bases map to TRBD1. J lost 2 bases, V lost 5 bases, and 4 bases had no gene match. The CDR3 extends over 15 amino acids. From germline, CDR1 is SGHVS and CDR2 FNYEAQ. CDR3 sequence: CASSAGQGAGNTIYF. CDR3 coding DNA: TGTGCCAGCAGCGCGGGACAGGGAGCTGGAAACACCATATATTTT.

This clonotype came up many times. The rearrangement joins TRBV10-3 to TRBJ2-7; no reliable D call. Trimming left V 6 bases short and J 6 bases short, with 12 bases between. This CDR3 has 12 amino acids. Germline V lookup: CDR1 ENHRY, CDR2 SYGVKD. CDR3 in DNA: TGTGCCATCAGCTTCGACAAGGGCGAGCAGTACTTC. Translating it yields CAISFDKGEQYF.

This sequence joins TRBV5-4 and TRBJ2-7, with D possibly matching TRBD1 (5 bases). The germline gives CDR1 SGHNT, CDR2 YYREEE (reference sequence). The length of the CDR3 is 13 residues. The ends were cut back, 5 bases at V and 5 bases at J, with 14 bases in the middle. The CDR3 sequence: CASRPDSSNEQYF. The CDR3, as DNA: TGTGCCAGCAGGCCTGACAGTTCAAACGAGCAGTACTTC.

This clonotype was seen many times. The chain employs TRBV18 and TRBJ1-2, with D unclear. CDR3 length equals 13 residues. Germline V gives CDR1 KGHSH, CDR2 LQKENI. Trimming removed 4 bases from V and 0 bases from J, with 6 bases in between. The CDR3, as DNA: TGTGCCAGCTCACACACAGCTAACTATGGCTACACCTTC. Residues: CASSHTANYGYTF.

Ten or more counts support this clonotype. The chain uses TRBV27 and TRBJ1-2, with D tentatively TRBD1 (5 bases). Germline V gene lookup returns CDR1 MNHEY and CDR2 SMNVEV (reference sequence). This CDR3 has 13 residues. With 2 bases removed from V and 3 bases from J, the gap between germline ends came to 7 bases. The chain's CDR3 is CASSLKGYYGYTF. The CDR3 coding sequence is TGTGCCAGCAGTTTAAAGGGGTACTATGGCTACACCTTC.

This clonotype was seen many times. The J gene is TRBJ1-1, the V gene TRBV2; possible D gene TRBD1, 5 bases. The CDR3 is made up of 14 amino acids. CDR1 and CDR2 from the germline V gene are SNHLY and FYNNEI. V dropped 4 bases and J dropped 4 bases, with 13 bases sitting between them. CDR3 loop: CASSGGLAGTEAFF. In DNA, the CDR3 is TGTGCCAGCAGTGGGGGGTTGGCTGGCACTGAAGCTTTCTTT.

The chain couples TRBV3-1 to TRBJ2-6; D might be TRBD1 (6 bases). Trimming removed 5 bases at V and 2 bases at J, with 13 bases between. CDR1 is LGHDT and CDR2 is YNNKEL in the germline V gene (reference sequence). The CDR3 runs 16 residues. The CDR3 coding sequence is TGTGCCAGCAGCGGACAGCAGCCCGCTGGGGCCAACGTCCTGACTTTC. As protein: CASSGQQPAGANVLTF.

This clonotype was recorded many times. V gene TRBV5-6 combines with J gene TRBJ1-1; D is unclear. CDR3 size: 11 residues. CDR1 is SGHDT, CDR2 YYEEEE, per germline. Trimming pared 1 base from V and 5 bases from J, leaving 3 bases between. CDR3 residues: CASSLRTEAFF. The CDR3 nucleotides are TGTGCCAGCAGCTTGCGGACTGAAGCTTTCTTT.

This clonotype was recorded at least ten times. The chain joins TRBV5-4 to TRBJ2-2, with a weak D call TRBD2 (5 bases). Trimming cost V 5 bases and J 6 bases, with 8 bases left between them. CDR1 is SGHNT and CDR2 is YYREEE in the germline V gene (reference sequence). The CDR3 totals 12 residues. The chain's CDR3 is CASSPGSGELFF. The CDR3 DNA reads TGTGCCAGCAGTCCGGGGTCCGGGGAGCTGTTTTTT.

The table lists this clonotype with a few counts. The chain recombines TRBV5-4 with TRBJ2-2; no definite D call. Trimming took off 0 bases at V and 6 bases at J, with 6 bases between the two ends. The CDR3 loop spans 13 amino acids. Germline V gene data show CDR1 as SGHNT and CDR2 as YYREEE (reference sequence). The CDR3 spells CASSLGVAGELFF. The CDR3 DNA follows: TGTGCCAGCAGCTTGGGAGTAGCCGGGGAGCTGTTTTTT.

Judged by abundance, this clonotype is medium-sized. The CDR3 sequence: CASRKGGLAGRETQYF. CDR3 DNA: TGTGCCAGCAGAAAAGGAGGACTAGCGGGGCGGGAGACCCAGTACTTC. The chain combines TRBV6-5 with TRBJ2-5; 12 positions agree with TRBD2. The CDR3 loop spans 16 amino acids. Losses at the gene ends were 6 bases for V and 5 bases for J; bases not matched to a gene: 10. Germline assignment: CDR1 MNHEY and CDR2 SVGAGI.

The rearrangement links TRBV4-3 to TRBJ1-5, with D uncertain. Germline V CDR1 and CDR2: LGHNA, YSLEER. CDR3 size: 14 residues. V was clipped by 3 bases and J by 5 bases, with 11 bases between them. CDR3 nucleotide sequence: TGCGCCAGCAGCCAGAGATTTCCCGATCAGCCCCAGCATTTT. It specifies CASSQRFPDQPQHF.